This T cell receptor beta chain was observed in a study of blood T cells in healthy people across ages. A few counts support this clonotype. No fewer than 6.5 million PBMCs went into each sample. The total RNA that was extracted per sample amounted to at least 5 micrograms. The CDR3 length is 13 residues. Losses at the gene ends were 6 bases for V and 6 bases for J; bases not matched to a gene: 8. The germline CDR1 and CDR2 sequences are WNHNN and SYGVQD (reference sequence). Using a J-beta primer mix together with a sample-barcoded 5' primer, a second PCR was run for about 6 to 11 cycles. TCRdb reprocessed the 5' RACE reads via MiXCR and lists one record per CDR3 protein. The profile shows 600,000 to 800,000 distinct CDR3 sequences, 20% to 25% of them singletons.

The source material was blood. The receptor comes from a man between 65 and 80 years old in good health. V and J are TRBV10-1 and TRBJ2-7; 7 bases map to TRBD1. The chain's CDR3 is CASSPRQGSEQYF. Here the CDR3 DNA reads TGCGCCAGCAGCCCAAGACAGGGCAGCGAGCAGTACTTC.